Listed here are 18 T cell receptor beta chains from one sample, sequenced in a study of blood T cell repertoires in COVID-19. Produced via immunoSEQ multiplex PCR; TCRdb's table is partial and in-frame only. The sample has hundreds of thousands of clones, about nine tenths seen once. The material sequenced was PBMCs or T cells enriched from blood (not recorded which). The receptors shown here come from a woman aged 50 to 65 who had recovered from COVID-19.

The V gene is TRBV4-2, the J gene TRBJ1-3, with TRBD1 as a possible D gene (5 bases). The CDR3 sequence is 16 residues long. Germline V lookup: CDR1 LGHNA, CDR2 YNFKEQ. V was trimmed by 8 bases and J by 4 bases, leaving 21 bases between them. The CDR3 DNA follows: TGTGCCAGCGGCGAGCGGGGGGGGGATACGGGAAACACCATATATTTT. Translated, it gives CASGERGGDTGNTIYF.

The CDR3 nucleotides are TGTGCCACCAGCAGAGCTAGCGGGAGGTCTACGGCAGGGCAGTATTTT. This codes for CATSRASGRSTAGQYF. The chain is built from TRBV15 and TRBJ2-3; 11 bases match TRBD2. This CDR3 is built from 16 residues. From germline, CDR1 is LNHNV and CDR2 YYDKDF (reference sequence). J was trimmed by 11 bases and V by 1 base; bases with no gene match: 11.

The V and J genes are TRBV9 and TRBJ2-1, with 7 bases lining up with TRBD2. CDR3 size: 16 residues. In germline, CDR1 is SGDLS, CDR2 YYNGEE. The V gene end was trimmed by 2 bases and the J gene end by 3 bases; junction bases not matched to a gene: 8. The CDR3 sequence is CASSVRAGWDYNEQFF. The DNA of the CDR3 is TGTGCCAGCAGCGTCCGAGCGGGATGGGACTACAATGAGCAGTTCTTC.

The chain has TRBV6-6 and TRBJ1-4; 8 nucleotides match TRBD1. The V and J ends lost 5 bases and 8 bases, in that order; junction bases with no gene match: 4. Germline assignment: CDR1 MNHNY and CDR2 SVGAGI (reference sequence). The CDR3 consists of 13 residues. CDR3: CASSMDRVEKLFF. The CDR3 DNA sequence: TGTGCCAGCAGTATGGACAGGGTAGAAAAACTGTTTTTT.

The chain is built from TRBV19 and TRBJ2-3; 11 bases agree with TRBD1. V lost 10 bases and J lost 4; bases outside the gene matches: 10. This CDR3 is built from 15 residues. CDR1 and CDR2 from the germline V gene are LNHDA and SQIVND (reference sequence). CDR3 sequence: CATRGQGDQSDTQYF. The DNA of the CDR3 is TGTGCCACCAGGGGACAGGGGGACCAGTCAGATACGCAGTATTTT.

This clone came up once. CDR3 loop: CASRQQEGANYGYTF. The CDR3 DNA reads TGTGCCAGTAGACAACAGGAAGGAGCTAACTATGGCTACACCTTC. This chain uses TRBV19 with TRBJ1-2; maybe TRBD1 (5 bases). V was cut by 6 bases and J by 0 bases, with 14 bases left in between. Per germline, CDR1 LNHDA and CDR2 SQIVND (reference sequence). There are 15 residues in the CDR3. The full variable domain, its missing parts supplied by reference TRBV19 and TRBJ1-2, is DGGITQSPKYLFRKEGQNVTLSCEQNLNHDAMYWYRQDPGQGLRLIYYSQIVNDFQKGDIAEGYSVSREKKESFPLTVTSAQKNPTAFYLCASRQQEGANYGYTFGSGTRLTVV.

This clone has just one count. The rearrangement joins TRBV7-2 to TRBJ1-1; weak D call: TRBD1 (5 bases). The V and J ends lost 4 bases and 2 bases respectively, with 11 bases between them. The CDR3 is 14 amino acids. The germline gives CDR1 SGHTA, CDR2 FQGNSA. Here the CDR3 reads CASSSLTVNTEAFF. The CDR3 DNA follows: TGTGCCAGCAGCTCCTTGACAGTAAACACTGAAGCTTTCTTT. The full variable domain, with the rest looked up from reference TRBV7-2 and TRBJ1-1, is GAGVSQSPSNKVTEKGKDVELRCDPISGHTALYWYRQSLGQGLEFLIYFQGNSAPDKSGLPSDRFSAERTGGSVSTLTIQRTQQEDSAVYLCASSSLTVNTEAFFGQGTRLTVV.

The chain recombines TRBV27 with TRBJ1-2; TRBD1 might be the D (6 bases). V lost 2 bases, J lost 7 bases, and 14 bases lay in between. The germline V gene has CDR1 MNHEY and CDR2 SMNVEV (reference sequence). The CDR3 contains 14 residues. CDR3 in DNA: TGTGCCAGCAGTTTAAGTGGCAGGGGACGTGGCTACACCTTC. Translated: CASSLSGRGRGYTF.

The chain has TRBV28 and TRBJ2-7, with D possibly TRBD2 on 6 matching bases. The germline V and J ends were trimmed by 2 bases and 0 bases, with 11 bases remaining between them. This CDR3 has 15 amino acids. Germline CDR1 is MDHEN and CDR2 is SYDVKM. CDR3 DNA: TGTGCCAGCAGTTTAGAGCGGGTGAGCTCCTACGAGCAGTACTTC. As protein: CASSLERVSSYEQYF.

This chain links TRBV6-5 with TRBJ1-6; TRBD1 matches at 11 bases. CDR3 length equals 13 residues. Per germline, CDR1 MNHEY and CDR2 SVGAGI. V dropped 6 bases and J dropped 10; count of bases not matched to a gene: 2. CDR3 loop: CASRDRGHSPLHF. Here the CDR3 DNA reads TGTGCCAGCAGGGACAGGGGGCACTCACCCCTCCACTTT.

Written as DNA, the CDR3 is TGTGCCAGCAGCCAAGATACCCCGGATCTAGCTAGCCACGAGCAGTACTTC. Residues: CASSQDTPDLASHEQYF. V is TRBV3-1 (or the pseudogene TRBV3-2) and J is TRBJ2-7, with a tentative D call TRBD2 (5 bases). The CDR3 covers 17 residues. Germline V gene sequence: CDR1 LGHDT, CDR2 YNNKEL (reference sequence). Trimming stripped 0 bases from V and 5 bases from J, with 20 bases between.

The J gene is TRBJ2-1, the V gene TRBV7-2, with 9 bases aligning to TRBD1. Germline assignment: CDR1 SGHTA and CDR2 FQGNSA. Trimming took 5 bases from V and 6 from J; bases not matched to a gene: 14. This CDR3 has 17 residues. The CDR3, as DNA: TGTGCCAGCAGCGCCCGGACCGGGACAGGGCGTGCCAATGAGCAGTTCTTC. It yields the protein CASSARTGTGRANEQFF.

The CDR3 loop is CASSAISQPWNTEAFF. The CDR3 coding sequence is TGTGCCAGCTCAGCTATTAGTCAACCCTGGAACACTGAAGCTTTCTTT. The rearrangement uses TRBV18 and TRBJ1-1, with D uncertain. The CDR3 contains 16 residues. Trimming took off 5 bases at V and 1 base at J, with 17 bases between the two ends. From germline, CDR1 is KGHSH and CDR2 LQKENI.

The chain combines TRBV5-1 with TRBJ2-3, with 9 positions matching TRBD2. The germline CDR1 and CDR2 sequences are SGHRS and YFSETQ. The CDR3 length is 14 residues. The V gene end was trimmed by 5 bases and the J gene end by 6 bases; junction bases not matched to a gene: 7. The CDR3 loop reads CASRGAGGADTQYF. Here the CDR3 DNA reads TGCGCCAGCAGAGGAGCGGGAGGTGCCGATACGCAGTATTTT.

This clone was seen just once. The CDR3: CASSRATNEKLFF. For the CDR3, the DNA is TGTGCCAGCAGCCGTGCAACTAATGAAAAACTGTTTTTT. V and J are TRBV28 and TRBJ1-4, with D unresolved. The germline gives CDR1 MDHEN, CDR2 SYDVKM. V was trimmed by 6 bases and J by 0 bases, leaving 5 bases between them. The CDR3 length is 13 residues.

V gene TRBV6-5 combines with J gene TRBJ1-4, with 8 bases fitting TRBD1. The V gene end was trimmed by 6 bases and the J gene end by 5 bases; junction bases not matched to a gene: 5. The CDR3 extends over 14 amino acids. Germline V gene sequence: CDR1 MNHEY, CDR2 SVGAGI. The CDR3 spells CASSYRTGNEKLFF. In DNA form, the CDR3 reads TGTGCCAGCAGCTATAGGACAGGGAATGAAAAACTGTTTTTT.

The count of this clone is one. V usage is TRBV6-2 or TRBV6-3 and J usage is TRBJ2-1; 13 bases fit TRBD2. Germline V gives CDR1 MNHEY, CDR2 SVGEGT. Trimming cost V 5 bases and J 6 bases; bases outside gene matches: 7. The CDR3 spans 16 residues. CDR3 residues: CASSHYGTSGINEQFF. The CDR3 DNA reads as TGTGCCAGCAGTCACTACGGGACTAGCGGGATCAATGAGCAGTTCTTC.

The chain has TRBV4-1 and TRBJ2-1; TRBD1 agrees at 9 bases. CDR3 length equals 17 residues. Germline V gives CDR1 MGHRA, CDR2 YSYEKL. Losses at the gene ends were 1 base for V and 7 bases for J; bases not matched to a gene: 11. The CDR3 DNA sequence: TGCGCCAGCAGCCAAGCCTTTTGGGACAGGGCGGTGAATGAGCAGTTCTTC. Translation: CASSQAFWDRAVNEQFF.